The rows below give T cell receptor beta chains drawn from one sample of a study of shared clonotypes between healthy human individuals. This table comes from immunoSEQ multiplex PCR, and its TCRdb copy is limited to in-frame clones, with some not included. The repertoire holds about 2.5 million clones, with 85% to 95% as singletons. Sequenced: naive CD4+ T cells from PBMCs. The receptors shown here come from a man younger than 30 in good health. Some clones in this sample may be carry-over from other donors' samples. The CDR3 runs from the conserved cysteine through the conserved F or W. A D gene is named only where the DNA matches it firmly. Clone size is given for some rows only: seen once, a few or many times, or a class if the clone is expanded.

j_call: TRBJ2-6; v_call: TRBV7-2; clone_size: -; d_call: -; cdr3_nt: TGTGCCAGCAGCTTCTCGGGACGGCGACCCTCTGGGGCCAACGTCCTGACTTTC; cdr3_aa: CASSFSGRRPSGANVLTF
j_call: TRBJ2-3; v_call: TRBV19; clone_size: -; d_call: TRBD1; cdr3_nt: TGTGCCAGTAGTAGACCCCGCGGACAGGGGGCTCGGACAGATACGCAGTATTTT; cdr3_aa: CASSRPRGQGARTDTQYF
j_call: TRBJ2-5; v_call: TRBV5-1; clone_size: -; d_call: TRBD2; cdr3_nt: TGCGCCAGCAGCTTGGCGGGGGGAGAAGAGACCCAGTACTTC; cdr3_aa: CASSLAGGEETQYF
j_call: TRBJ1-5; v_call: TRBV6-5; clone_size: -; d_call: -; cdr3_nt: TGTGCCAGCAGTTACTCATCGAGTGCTCGCAATCAGCCCCAGCATTTT; cdr3_aa: CASSYSSSARNQPQHF
j_call: TRBJ1-3; v_call: TRBV5-6; clone_size: -; d_call: -; cdr3_nt: TGTGCCAGCAGCTTGGCCGGCCCTGGAAACACCATATATTTT; cdr3_aa: CASSLAGPGNTIYF
j_call: TRBJ2-3; v_call: TRBV5-1; clone_size: -; d_call: -; cdr3_nt: TGCGCCAGCAGCCCCCGGGCAGGGAATACAGATACGCAGTATTTT; cdr3_aa: CASSPRAGNTDTQYF
j_call: TRBJ2-2; v_call: TRBV19; clone_size: -; d_call: -; cdr3_nt: TGTGCCAGTAGTCTGAAGGGAGGCCCCACCGGGGAGCTGTTTTTT; cdr3_aa: CASSLKGGPTGELFF
j_call: TRBJ1-5; v_call: TRBV6-6; clone_size: -; d_call: -; cdr3_nt: TGTGCCAGCAGTCTGGACATTAGCAATCAGCCCCAGCATTTT; cdr3_aa: CASSLDISNQPQHF
j_call: TRBJ2-7; v_call: TRBV7-3; clone_size: -; d_call: -; cdr3_nt: TGTGCCAGCAGCTTAGGCGGTAGTGTTGGCGAGCAGTACTTC; cdr3_aa: CASSLGGSVGEQYF
j_call: TRBJ1-2; v_call: TRBV6-5; clone_size: -; d_call: -; cdr3_nt: TGTGCCAGCAGTCTCGGTATTCGGGGCCGGGGCACCTTC; cdr3_aa: CASSLGIRGRGTF
j_call: TRBJ2-7; v_call: TRBV15; clone_size: -; d_call: TRBD2; cdr3_nt: TGTGCCACCAGCGGGATCTTAGCGGGAGCTTACTTAAAACCGAGGGAGCAGTACTTC; cdr3_aa: CATSGILAGAYLKPREQYF
j_call: TRBJ2-3; v_call: TRBV7-2; clone_size: -; d_call: -; cdr3_nt: TGTGCCAGCAGCTTATTAGGGGTGCTAGCTGGGGATACGCAGTATTTT; cdr3_aa: CASSLLGVLAGDTQYF
j_call: TRBJ1-5; v_call: TRBV27; clone_size: -; d_call: -; cdr3_nt: TGTGCCAGCAGTTCCTTTTCTAGCAATCAGCCCCAGCATTTT; cdr3_aa: CASSSFSSNQPQHF
j_call: TRBJ2-5; v_call: TRBV9; clone_size: -; d_call: -; cdr3_nt: TGTGCCAGCAGCGTTTCAGGGGGGCCTCCGGAGACCCAGTACTTC; cdr3_aa: CASSVSGGPPETQYF
j_call: TRBJ2-1; v_call: TRBV6-6; clone_size: -; d_call: TRBD2; cdr3_nt: TGTGCCAGCAGTTCGTGGACTAGCGGGAGCAACAATGAGCAGTTCTTC; cdr3_aa: CASSSWTSGSNNEQFF
j_call: TRBJ2-1; v_call: TRBV10-3; clone_size: -; d_call: -; cdr3_nt: TGTGCCATCAGTGACCCTCGAGATAGCGGAAGAGGCTCCTACAATGAGCAGTTCTTC; cdr3_aa: CAISDPRDSGRGSYNEQFF
j_call: TRBJ2-3; v_call: TRBV5-1; clone_size: -; d_call: -; cdr3_nt: TGCGCCAGCAGGGAGCGTACTAGCACAGATACGCAGTATTTT; cdr3_aa: CASRERTSTDTQYF
j_call: TRBJ2-1; v_call: TRBV18; clone_size: -; d_call: TRBD2; cdr3_nt: TGTGCCAGCTCACCAGGACTAGCCCTTTACAATGAGCAGTTCTTC; cdr3_aa: CASSPGLALYNEQFF
j_call: TRBJ1-6; v_call: TRBV11-2; clone_size: -; d_call: -; cdr3_nt: TGTGCCAGCAGCTTTACCGCCGGGCCCCTCCACTTT; cdr3_aa: CASSFTAGPLHF
j_call: TRBJ2-7; v_call: TRBV5-4; clone_size: -; d_call: -; cdr3_nt: TGTGCCAGCACCAGACCCGACTCACCAAGCTACGAGCAGTACTTC; cdr3_aa: CASTRPDSPSYEQYF
j_call: TRBJ2-5; v_call: TRBV5-1; clone_size: -; d_call: TRBD2; cdr3_nt: TGCGCCAGCAGGGCTAGGGGGACTAGCGGACCAGGAGAGACCCAGTACTTC; cdr3_aa: CASRARGTSGPGETQYF
j_call: TRBJ1-2; v_call: TRBV18; clone_size: -; d_call: -; cdr3_nt: TGTGCCAGCTCACACGGAGGGGATATTCCTAACTATGGCTACACCTTC; cdr3_aa: CASSHGGDIPNYGYTF
j_call: TRBJ2-1; v_call: TRBV5-4; clone_size: -; d_call: -; cdr3_nt: TGTGCCAGCAGCCTGGCCCTCTCCTACAATGAGCAGTTCTTC; cdr3_aa: CASSLALSYNEQFF
j_call: TRBJ2-7; v_call: TRBV7-3; clone_size: -; d_call: -; cdr3_nt: TGTGCCAGCAGCCCCGACAGTACCTCCTACGAGCAGTACTTC; cdr3_aa: CASSPDSTSYEQYF
j_call: TRBJ2-5; v_call: TRBV5-1; clone_size: once; d_call: -; cdr3_nt: TGCGCCAGCAGCTTGGAGGCAGGGTCAGAGACCCAGTACTTC; cdr3_aa: CASSLEAGSETQYF
j_call: TRBJ1-5; v_call: TRBV27; clone_size: -; d_call: -; cdr3_nt: TGTGCCAGCAGTTTCCCCCAGCGGGTCCTCTATAGCAATCAGCCCCAGCATTTT; cdr3_aa: CASSFPQRVLYSNQPQHF
j_call: TRBJ2-2; v_call: TRBV5-1; clone_size: -; d_call: TRBD1; cdr3_nt: TGCGCCAGCAGCAGGGGGCCCACCACCGGGGAGCTGTTTTTT; cdr3_aa: CASSRGPTTGELFF
j_call: TRBJ2-5; v_call: TRBV28; clone_size: -; d_call: TRBD2; cdr3_nt: TGTGCCAGCAGTCCGGGCGGGAGTAGGGAGGTCGGGACCCAGTACTTC; cdr3_aa: CASSPGGSREVGTQYF
j_call: TRBJ2-1; v_call: TRBV6-1; clone_size: -; d_call: -; cdr3_nt: TGTGCCAGCAGTGTGCTGATTTACAATGAGCAGTTCTTC; cdr3_aa: CASSVLIYNEQFF
j_call: TRBJ1-1; v_call: TRBV11-2; clone_size: -; d_call: -; cdr3_nt: TGTGCCAGCAGCTTAACGTTCCCCCGGTACCAAAGGGGGACTGAAGCTTTCTTT; cdr3_aa: CASSLTFPRYQRGTEAFF
j_call: TRBJ1-1; v_call: TRBV9; clone_size: -; d_call: -; cdr3_nt: TGTGCCAGCAGCGTACTATCTAGGGGCACTGAAGCTTTCTTT; cdr3_aa: CASSVLSRGTEAFF
j_call: TRBJ2-1; v_call: TRBV5-4; clone_size: -; d_call: TRBD1; cdr3_nt: TGTGCCAGCACCCGGACAGGGGACTCCTACAATGAGCAGTTCTTC; cdr3_aa: CASTRTGDSYNEQFF
j_call: TRBJ2-1; v_call: TRBV4-2; clone_size: -; d_call: TRBD2; cdr3_nt: TGTGCCAGCAGCCCCCCCTTAGCGGGATCCTCCTACAATGAGCAGTTCTTC; cdr3_aa: CASSPPLAGSSYNEQFF
j_call: TRBJ1-5; v_call: TRBV7-2; clone_size: -; d_call: TRBD1; cdr3_nt: TGTGCCAGCAGCTTGGACAGGACTCATCAGCCCCAGCATTTT; cdr3_aa: CASSLDRTHQPQHF
j_call: TRBJ2-3; v_call: TRBV7-6; clone_size: once; d_call: -; cdr3_nt: TGTGCCAGCAGCTTAGAGGCGGGTAGCACAGATACGCAGTATTTT; cdr3_aa: CASSLEAGSTDTQYF
j_call: TRBJ1-2; v_call: TRBV2; clone_size: -; d_call: -; cdr3_nt: TGTGCCAGCAGTTGGACAGCCAACTATGGCTACACCTTC; cdr3_aa: CASSWTANYGYTF
j_call: TRBJ1-2; v_call: TRBV10-3; clone_size: -; d_call: -; cdr3_nt: TGTGCCATCAGGGAGGGCGCGGACTATGGCTACACCTTC; cdr3_aa: CAIREGADYGYTF
j_call: TRBJ2-3; v_call: TRBV5-1; clone_size: -; d_call: TRBD2; cdr3_nt: TGCGCCAGCAGTCGACTAGCGGGGGGCACAGATACGCAGTATTTT; cdr3_aa: CASSRLAGGTDTQYF
j_call: TRBJ1-1; v_call: TRBV20-1; clone_size: -; d_call: -; cdr3_nt: TGCAGTGCAGACCCCGGGGGAGCTTTCTTT; cdr3_aa: CSADPGGAFF
j_call: TRBJ1-1; v_call: TRBV5-1; clone_size: -; d_call: -; cdr3_nt: TGCGCCAGCAGCTTGGTCGGGGGGCCCACTGAAGCTTTCTTT; cdr3_aa: CASSLVGGPTEAFF
j_call: TRBJ1-5; v_call: TRBV28; clone_size: -; d_call: -; cdr3_nt: TGTGCCAGCAGTTCAGGGGTTAGCAATCAGCCCCAGCATTTT; cdr3_aa: CASSSGVSNQPQHF
j_call: TRBJ2-5; v_call: TRBV29-1; clone_size: -; d_call: TRBD1; cdr3_nt: TGCAGCGTTAACAGGGGTTCGGAGACCCAGTACTTC; cdr3_aa: CSVNRGSETQYF
j_call: TRBJ1-2; v_call: TRBV2; clone_size: -; d_call: TRBD1; cdr3_nt: TGTGCCAGCAGCGCAGGGGGCCAACGGTATGGCTACACCTTC; cdr3_aa: CASSAGGQRYGYTF